Following are 2 T cell receptor beta chains from one sample sequenced in a study of CD8+ T cells in alopecia areata. Treatment described: oral pan-JAK inhibitor, 5-10 mg twice daily. cDNA reverse transcribed from extracted RNA served as the sequencing template. Some clones are missing from TCRdb's copy, which holds only in-frame ones; the method was immunoSEQ multiplex PCR. The table lists about 110,000 clones, around 54% of them singletons, with approximately 3.6% in the top ten. The sample was CD4+ T cells sorted from blood, taken at week 24, from a patient treated with tofacitinib. These receptors all come from a human donor with alopecia areata.

The genes are TRBV15 and TRBJ1-6, with 8 bases lining up with TRBD1. CDR3 length: 15 amino acids. Trimming at V came to 3 bases and at J to 6 bases, leaving 4 bases not matched to a gene. Per germline, CDR1 LNHNV and CDR2 YYDKDF (reference sequence). CDR3 residues: CATSRQGASNSPLHF. The CDR3 nucleotides read TGTGCCACCAGCAGGCAGGGGGCCAGTAATTCACCCCTCCACTTT. Full variable domain (remainder filled in from reference TRBV15 and TRBJ1-6): DAMVIQNPRYQVTQFGKPVTLSCSQTLNHNVMYWYQQKSSQAPKLLFHYYDKDFNNEADTPDNFQSRRPNTSFCFLDIRSPGLGDTAMYLCATSRQGASNSPLHFGNGTRLTVT.

This clone was counted between two and nine times. CDR3 in DNA: TGTGCCACCAACGTGACAGGGGGGAGGGATGAGCAGTTCTTC. It yields the protein CATNVTGGRDEQFF. The chain combines TRBV7-9 with TRBJ2-1; 9 nucleotides match TRBD1. The germline V gene has CDR1 SEHNR and CDR2 FQNEAQ (reference sequence). Unmatched junction bases numbered 12, after V lost 10 bases and J lost 8 bases. There are 14 residues in the CDR3. Full variable domain (missing parts from reference TRBV7-9 and TRBJ2-1): DTGVSQNPRHKITKRGQNVTFRCDPISEHNRLYWYRQTLGQGPEFLTYFQNEAQLEKSRLLSDRFSAERPKGSFSTLEIQRTEQGDSAMYLCATNVTGGRDEQFFGPGTRLTVL.